Described below is a single TCR beta chain sequence and its context. Its cognate antigen is unknown. These data belong to a study of CD8+ T cells in alopecia areata. Study-wide background: Treatment ran 6 to 18 months, with 6 months of follow-up afterward. Study-wide results and caveats: Researchers reported that TCR sharing among patients proved less clear than in mice, possibly HLA-linked.

Germline values: CDR1 GTSNPN, CDR2 SVGIG (reference sequence). This CDR3 is built from 15 residues. Trimming took 2 bases from V and 3 from J, leaving 14 bases between them. Researchers picked out CD4+ and CD8+ T cells from PBMCs by sorting. Extraction of RNA preceded its reverse transcription into cDNA, which served as the sequencing template. The method was immunoSEQ multiplex PCR; TCRdb's version includes in-frame clones alone and lacks a portion of them. The table records 150,000 to 200,000 clones, over 50% of them present only once. V and J are TRBV30 and TRBJ1-5; D may be TRBD1 (6 bases). This material consisted of CD4+ T cells sorted from blood, taken at week 0. The receptor's source is a human donor with alopecia areata. The CDR3 sequence: CAWSPMRGTNQPQHF. The CDR3 DNA reads TGTGCCTGGAGTCCTATGAGGGGGACCAATCAGCCCCAGCATTTT.